Shown below are 21 T cell receptor beta chains from a single sample sequenced in a study of OX40 agonist ivuxolimab in advanced cancers. TCRdb's copy holds only in-frame clones and misses some; the assay was immunoSEQ multiplex PCR. The sample has 65,000 to 80,000 clones; approximately 81% are singletons. The starting material was CD4+ or CD8+ T cells sorted from blood, obtained in a trial of the OX40 agonist ivuxolimab. The receptor set was obtained from an adult with an advanced solid tumor such as melanoma, head and neck, liver or kidney cancer.

This chain links TRBV4-2 with TRBJ1-5; tentatively, D is TRBD1 (6 bases). V gave up 0 bases and J gave up 7 bases, with 13 bases separating them. The CDR3 has 15 amino acids. Germline V lookup: CDR1 LGHNA, CDR2 YNFKEQ. CDR3 DNA sequence: TGTGCCAGCAGCCAAGATCTCCAGGGACAACAGCCCCAGCATTTT. This codes for CASSQDLQGQQPQHF.

The V and J genes are TRBV21-1 and TRBJ1-4. TRBV21-1 is labeled a pseudogene. The CDR3 consists of 15 residues. The CDR3, as DNA: TGTGCCAGCAGCAATAAGGAGGGGCGCTCGGAAAAACTGTTTTTT. Encoded protein: CASSNKEGRSEKLFF.

This chain joins TRBV5-1 and TRBJ1-1; D might be TRBD1 (6 bases). The V end lost 4 bases, the J end lost 2 bases, and 12 bases lay between the germline ends. The CDR3 is 14 amino acids. CDR1 SGHRS and CDR2 YFSETQ come from the germline V gene. The CDR3 region is CASSLTGLNTEAFF. The CDR3 coding sequence is TGCGCCAGCAGCCTGACAGGCCTTAACACTGAAGCTTTCTTT. The whole variable domain, filled in from reference TRBV5-1 and TRBJ1-1, reads KAGVTQTPRYLIKTRGQQVTLSCSPISGHRSVSWYQQTPGQGLQFLFEYFSETQRNKGNFPGRFSGRQFSNSRSEMNVSTLELGDSALYLCASSLTGLNTEAFFGQGTRLTVV.

This chain's CDR3 is CASSPQGGGQLYGYTF. CDR3 in DNA: TGTGCCAGCAGCCCCCAAGGGGGGGGGCAGTTGTATGGCTACACCTTC. This chain connects TRBV7-2 to TRBJ1-2, with TRBD1 as a possible D gene (6 bases). CDR1 and CDR2 from the germline V gene are SGHTA and FQGNSA. The V end was cut by 5 bases, the J end by 5 bases, with 21 bases between. This CDR3 region has 16 residues.

V usage is TRBV29-1 and J usage is TRBJ2-5, with D possibly TRBD2 on 5 matching bases. The CDR3 has 15 residues. With 7 bases removed from V and 3 bases from J, the gap between germline ends came to 21 bases. The germline V gene encodes CDR1 SQVTM and CDR2 ANQGSEA. The CDR3 bases are TGCAGCGGAGCCCCGGGAACTGGGCTAGAAGAGACCCAGTACTTC. It specifies CSGAPGTGLEETQYF.

The rearrangement joins TRBV7-3 to TRBJ2-3; maybe TRBD1 (7 bases). V was shortened by 6 bases and J by 4 bases, with 17 bases between the two germline ends. Germline V gene lookup returns CDR1 SGHTA and CDR2 FQGTGA. This CDR3 comprises 15 residues. CDR3 sequence reads: CASSPGGLGADTQYF. CDR3 sequence (DNA): TGTGCCAGCAGTCCAGGGGGACTGGGGGCAGATACGCAGTATTTT.

This clone was seen only once. The chain uses TRBV4-3 and TRBJ1-5; D may be TRBD1 (5 bases). Germline values: CDR1 LGHNA, CDR2 YSLEER. There are 15 residues in the CDR3. Trimming took 4 bases from V and 1 from J, leaving 11 bases between them. CDR3 nucleotide sequence: TGCGCCAGCAGCCGAGACAGATTCAGCAATCAGCCCCAGCATTTT. Its translation is CASSRDRFSNQPQHF.

This clone was observed a few times. The CDR3 nucleotides are TGTGCCATCAAGGACCGGGACAGCAATCAGCCCCAGCATTTT. Its translation is CAIKDRDSNQPQHF. V gene TRBV10-3 combines with J gene TRBJ1-5, with D perhaps matching TRBD1 (5 bases). This CDR3 spans 14 amino acids. The V gene lost 7 bases and the J gene lost 1 base, with 11 bases spanning the gap. The V gene's germline CDR1 is ENHRY and CDR2 SYGVKD.

The rearrangement links TRBV25-1 to TRBJ2-3, with 8 bases matching TRBD2. J gave up 2 bases and V 3 bases, and 13 bases lay outside the gene matches. CDR3 size: 18 residues. Germline CDR1 is MGHDK and CDR2 is SYGVNS. The CDR3 is CASSDPARAGGLTDTQYF. CDR3 DNA: TGTGCCAGCAGTGACCCGGCCAGGGCGGGGGGCCTCACAGATACGCAGTATTTT.

The chain joins TRBV19 to TRBJ2-5, with a tentative D call TRBD1 (6 bases). The CDR3 spans 15 residues. The V gene lost 4 bases and the J gene lost 4 bases, with 16 bases spanning the gap. Germline values: CDR1 LNHDA, CDR2 SQIVND (reference sequence). CDR3 DNA sequence: TGTGCCAGTAGTACCCATCAGACAGGCACAGAGACCCAGTACTTC. Protein sequence: CASSTHQTGTETQYF.

This rearrangement joins TRBV28 to TRBJ1-1, with a possible D match to TRBD1 (5 bases). Trimming left V 6 bases short and J 5 bases short, with 16 bases between. The CDR3 runs to 14 residues. CDR1 and CDR2 (germline): MDHEN, SYDVKM. The CDR3 bases are TGTGCCAGCAGCTTAACAGGAACCGGGACTGAAGCTTTCTTT. This encodes CASSLTGTGTEAFF.

The chain couples TRBV7-2 to TRBJ2-1; 10 bases are a match to TRBD1. The CDR3 runs to 16 residues. V dropped 5 bases and J dropped 6; count of bases not matched to a gene: 10. Germline assignment: CDR1 SGHTA and CDR2 FQGNSA. The CDR3 bases are TGTGCCAGCAGCCCACGAGCCGGGACAGGGGTCAATGAGCAGTTCTTC. It is translated as CASSPRAGTGVNEQFF.

The rearrangement joins TRBV7-8 to TRBJ2-6; maybe TRBD1 (6 bases). Per the germline V gene, CDR1 is SGHVS and CDR2 is FQNEAQ. Trimming pared 5 bases from V and 4 bases from J, leaving 9 bases between. This CDR3 is 14 amino acids long. CDR3: CASSHRAGANVLTF. The CDR3 DNA is TGTGCCAGCAGCCACAGGGCGGGGGCCAACGTCCTGACTTTC.

This chain links TRBV2 with TRBJ2-7; the D is unclear. The V gene lost 7 bases and the J gene lost 4 bases, with 8 bases spanning the gap. The V gene's germline CDR1 is SNHLY and CDR2 FYNNEI. The CDR3 is made up of 11 amino acids. DNA of the CDR3: TGTGCCAGCACCATTGTTTACGAGCAGTACTTC. As protein: CASTIVYEQYF. The full variable domain, in which reference TRBV2 and TRBJ2-7 provide the parts outside the CDR3, is EPEVTQTPSHQVTQMGQEVILRCVPISNHLYFYWYRQILGQKVEFLVSFYNNEISEKSEIFDDQFSVERPDGSNFTLKIRSTKLEDSAMYFCASTIVYEQYFGPGTRLTVT.

The rearrangement uses TRBV5-1 and TRBJ1-1; D is uncertain. The germline V and J ends were trimmed by 2 bases and 1 base, with 9 bases remaining between them. CDR1 and CDR2 from the germline V gene are SGHRS and YFSETQ. CDR3 size: 14 residues. Here the CDR3 reads CASSLGSRNTEAFF. The CDR3 DNA follows: TGCGCCAGCAGCTTAGGCAGCCGGAACACTGAAGCTTTCTTT.

The chain has TRBV5-1 and TRBJ2-1, with 8 bases lining up with TRBD2. The CDR3 has 17 residues. Germline CDR1 SGHRS, CDR2 YFSETQ. V lost 0 bases to trimming and J lost 5 bases; unmatched junction nucleotides: 10. The CDR3 nucleotides are TGCGCCAGCAGCTTGGTTCTCTTAGCGGGGCTGGACAATGAGCAGTTCTTC. Its translation: CASSLVLLAGLDNEQFF. Using reference TRBV5-1 and TRBJ2-1 for the parts outside the CDR3, the full variable domain is KAGVTQTPRYLIKTRGQQVTLSCSPISGHRSVSWYQQTPGQGLQFLFEYFSETQRNKGNFPGRFSGRQFSNSRSEMNVSTLELGDSALYLCASSLVLLAGLDNEQFFGPGTRLTVL.

This clone appeared once. The J gene is TRBJ2-7, the V gene TRBV4-2; maybe TRBD1 (5 bases). The CDR3 length is 14 residues. V was trimmed by 4 bases and J by 0 bases, leaving 10 bases between them. CDR1 and CDR2 (germline): LGHNA, YNFKEQ. As DNA, the CDR3 is TGTGCCAGCAGCCGAGACAGCTACTCCTACGAGCAGTACTTC. It is translated as CASSRDSYSYEQYF.

The V call is TRBV30, the J call TRBJ1-1; D remains unclear. Germline V lookup: CDR1 GTSNPN, CDR2 SVGIG (reference sequence). Trimming took 1 base from V and 8 from J, leaving 8 bases between them. The CDR3 runs to 11 residues. This CDR3 reads CAWSGLEEAFF. CDR3 nucleotide sequence: TGTGCCTGGAGTGGACTTGAAGAAGCTTTCTTT.

V and J are TRBV5-5 and TRBJ2-1; D uncertain. This CDR3 is built from 14 residues. Between the trimmed V and J ends, which lost 0 bases and 6 bases, there was a span of 10 bases. CDR1 and CDR2 (germline): SGHKS, YYEKEE (reference sequence). In nucleotides, the CDR3 is TGTGCCAGCAGCTTGGCCTGGGGTGTCAATGAGCAGTTCTTC. This codes for CASSLAWGVNEQFF.

This clone occurred once. In DNA, the CDR3 is TGTGCCAGCAGCTTGGGAACAGGGAACACTGAAGCTTTCTTT. Translation gives CASSLGTGNTEAFF. This rearrangement joins TRBV5-4 to TRBJ1-1, with D tentatively TRBD1 (5 bases). Trimming shortened V by 0 bases and J by 1 base, and 7 bases separated the two germline ends. The CDR3 totals 14 residues. The V gene's germline CDR1 is SGHNT and CDR2 YYREEE (reference sequence).

The chain carries TRBV5-1 and TRBJ1-1, with TRBD1 identical over 7 bases. The CDR3 totals 15 residues. V lost 3 bases and J lost 1; bases outside the gene matches: 6. Germline V gene data show CDR1 as SGHRS and CDR2 as YFSETQ. The CDR3 sequence: CASSWGQPSNTEAFF. Written as DNA, the CDR3 is TGCGCCAGCAGCTGGGGACAGCCATCGAACACTGAAGCTTTCTTT.